This T cell receptor beta chain was sequenced in a study of T cell changes during pregnancy in multiple sclerosis. Sequencing was performed with immunoSEQ multiplex PCR; in TCRdb, only in-frame clones are kept and a portion is missing. The sample has 75,000 to 95,000 clones, almost 95% seen once. Trimming at V came to 6 bases and at J to 2 bases, leaving 5 bases not matched to a gene. The germline gives CDR1 KGHSH, CDR2 LQKENI. CDR3 length: 14 residues. The rearrangement uses TRBV18 and TRBJ1-2, with 8 bases fitting TRBD1. The starting material was peripheral blood, obtained after pregnancy. This clonotype was obtained from a female donor with multiple sclerosis, enrolled in a pregnancy study. The DNA of the CDR3 is TGTGCCAGCTCTCAGACAGGGGCAAACTATGGCTACACCTTC. The encoded protein is CASSQTGANYGYTF.